Presented here are 4 T cell receptor beta chains from one specimen sequenced in a study of regulatory T cells in long-lasting Graves disease. Stated time point: newly diagnosed GD, antithyroid drugs for less than 3 months. The TCR library was made from RNA that had been extracted from PBMCs in TRIzol. Building the TCR beta libraries relied on iRepertoire HTBI primers, and CDR3 regions underwent Arm-PCR. TCRdb reanalysed the multiplex PCR reads using MiXCR and keeps one entry per CDR3 protein. In the table there are about 450,000 distinct CDR3 sequences, 12% to 15% of which are singletons. This same sample was also taken into another study, of T cells in Graves' hyperthyroidism and ophthalmopathy.

Source: peripheral blood mononuclear cells (PBMCs), taken at new diagnosis, from a patient treated with antithyroid drugs. These receptors were collected from a woman in her fifties or sixties with Graves disease.

This clonotype was detected only a few times. The chain uses TRBV2 and TRBJ2-2; weak D call: TRBD2 (6 bases). The CDR3 consists of 17 residues. Trimming took off 3 bases at V and 3 bases at J, with 17 bases between the two ends. CDR1 is SNHLY, CDR2 FYNNEI, per germline. The CDR3 DNA sequence: TGTGCCAGCAGTGAGATCGTCGGGACTGAGGACACCGGGGAGCTGTTTTTT. Translating gives CASSEIVGTEDTGELFF.

Concerning this clonotype: Because the CDR3's place on the DNA is in doubt, the DNA is left out and the CDR3 is given as listed by TCRdb. The rearrangement links TRBV2 to TRBJ2-2; no DNA check was done on the table's D call, TRBD1. The germline V gene has CDR1 SNHLY and CDR2 FYNNEI. A total of 24 residues make up the CDR3, ends included. CDR3 loop: CASSENPSISNEQYFGPGTGELFF.

V gene TRBV30 combines with J gene TRBJ1-2; unclear D gene. Germline CDR1 GTSNPN, CDR2 SVGIG (reference sequence). This CDR3 is 13 amino acids long. V was trimmed by 0 bases and J by 4 bases, leaving 9 bases between them. In DNA, the CDR3 is TGTGCCTGGAGTGTAAGTCAACCCTATGGCTACACCTTC. It specifies CAWSVSQPYGYTF.

Only a few counts were recorded for this clonotype. CDR3: CASSQATRGGIDIQYF. Written as DNA, the CDR3 is TGCGCCAGCAGCCAAGCCACCCGAGGGGGGATTGACATTCAGTACTTC. The rearrangement uses TRBV4-1 and TRBJ2-4; perhaps D is TRBD1 or TRBD2 (6 bases each). This CDR3 comprises 16 residues. Germline V CDR1 and CDR2: MGHRA, YSYEKL. The V and J ends lost 1 base and 8 bases respectively, with 18 bases between them.